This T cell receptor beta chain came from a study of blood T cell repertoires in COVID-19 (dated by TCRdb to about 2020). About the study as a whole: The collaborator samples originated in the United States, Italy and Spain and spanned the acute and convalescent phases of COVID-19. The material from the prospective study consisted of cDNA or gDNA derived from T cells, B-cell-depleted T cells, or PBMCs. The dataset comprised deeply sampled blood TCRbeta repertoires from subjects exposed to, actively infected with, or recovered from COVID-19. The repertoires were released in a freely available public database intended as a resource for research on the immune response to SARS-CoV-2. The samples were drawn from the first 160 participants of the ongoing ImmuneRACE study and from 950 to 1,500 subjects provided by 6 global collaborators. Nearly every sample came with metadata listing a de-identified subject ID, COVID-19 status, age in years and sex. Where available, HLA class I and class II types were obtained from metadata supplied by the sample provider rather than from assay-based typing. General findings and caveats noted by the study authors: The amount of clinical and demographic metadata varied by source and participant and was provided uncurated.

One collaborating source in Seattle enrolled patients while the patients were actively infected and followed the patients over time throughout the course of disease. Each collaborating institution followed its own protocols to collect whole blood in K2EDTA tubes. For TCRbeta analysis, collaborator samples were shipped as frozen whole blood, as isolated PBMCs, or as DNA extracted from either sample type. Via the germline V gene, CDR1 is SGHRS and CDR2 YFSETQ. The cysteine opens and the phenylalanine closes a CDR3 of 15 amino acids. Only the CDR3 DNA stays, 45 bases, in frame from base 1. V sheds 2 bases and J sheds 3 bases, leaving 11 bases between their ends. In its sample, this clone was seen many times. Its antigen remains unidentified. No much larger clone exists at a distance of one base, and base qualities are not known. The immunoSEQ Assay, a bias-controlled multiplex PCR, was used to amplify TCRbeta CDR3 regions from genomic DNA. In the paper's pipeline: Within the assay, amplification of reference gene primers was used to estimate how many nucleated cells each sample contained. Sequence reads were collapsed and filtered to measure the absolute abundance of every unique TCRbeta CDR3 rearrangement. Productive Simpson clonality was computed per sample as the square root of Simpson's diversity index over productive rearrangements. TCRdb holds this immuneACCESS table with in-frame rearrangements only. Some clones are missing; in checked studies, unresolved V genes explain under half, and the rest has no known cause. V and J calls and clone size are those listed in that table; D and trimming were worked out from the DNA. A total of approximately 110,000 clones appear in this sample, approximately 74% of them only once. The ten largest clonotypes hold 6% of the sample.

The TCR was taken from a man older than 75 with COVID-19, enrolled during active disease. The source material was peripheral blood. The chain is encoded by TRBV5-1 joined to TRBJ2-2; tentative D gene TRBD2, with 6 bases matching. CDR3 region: CASSFGGADTGELFF. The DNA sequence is TGCGCCAGCAGCTTCGGGGGAGCTGACACCGGGGAGCTGTTTTTT.